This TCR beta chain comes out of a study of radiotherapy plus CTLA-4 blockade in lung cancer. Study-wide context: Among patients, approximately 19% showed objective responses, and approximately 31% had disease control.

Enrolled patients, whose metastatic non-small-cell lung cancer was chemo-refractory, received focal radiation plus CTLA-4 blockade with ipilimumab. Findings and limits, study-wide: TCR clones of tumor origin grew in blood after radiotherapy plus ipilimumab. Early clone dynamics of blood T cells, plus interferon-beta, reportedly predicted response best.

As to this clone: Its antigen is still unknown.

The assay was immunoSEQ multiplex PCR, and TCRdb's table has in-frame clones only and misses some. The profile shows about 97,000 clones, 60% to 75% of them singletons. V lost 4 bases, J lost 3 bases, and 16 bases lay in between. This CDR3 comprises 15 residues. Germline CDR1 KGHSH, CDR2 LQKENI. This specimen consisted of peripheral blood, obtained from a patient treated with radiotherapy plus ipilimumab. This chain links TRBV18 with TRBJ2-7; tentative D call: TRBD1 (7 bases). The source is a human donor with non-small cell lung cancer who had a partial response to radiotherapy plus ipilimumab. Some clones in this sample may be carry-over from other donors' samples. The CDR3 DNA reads TGTGCCAGCTCACGGCCCGGGCAGGGGGGCTACGAGCAGTACTTC. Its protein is CASSRPGQGGYEQYF.